The 14 T cell receptor beta chains below were found in one sample sequenced in a study of cytomegalovirus exposure and HLA in healthy donors. 60 Vbeta and 13 Jbeta primers were used in PCR. TCRdb's table, derived via immunoSEQ multiplex PCR, lists solely in-frame clones and lacks some. This table holds 85,000 to 130,000 clones, 70% to 80% found once. Source material: PBMCs. The receptor source for this set is a boy aged 5-17 years in good health and CMV-seronegative.

The rearrangement links TRBV18 to TRBJ2-1, with unresolved D. V dropped 3 bases and J dropped 3 bases, with 15 bases sitting between them. Looked up from germline, CDR1 is KGHSH and CDR2 is LQKENI. The CDR3 contains 16 residues. The DNA for the CDR3 is TGTGCCAGCTCACCGTCCCAACCTCAGTTCTACAATGAGCAGTTCTTC. Amino acid sequence: CASSPSQPQFYNEQFF. The complete variable domain, with remaining parts taken from reference TRBV18 and TRBJ2-1, reads NAGVMQNPRHLVRRRGQEARLRCSPMKGHSHVYWYRQLPEEGLKFMVYLQKENIIDESGMPKERFSAEFPKEGPSILRIQQVVRGDSAAYFCASSPSQPQFYNEQFFGPGTRLTVL.

The chain uses TRBV28 and TRBJ2-7, with 9 bases matching TRBD1. CDR3 length: 15 residues. J lost 2 bases, V lost 3 bases, and 5 bases had no gene match. The germline V gene encodes CDR1 MDHEN and CDR2 SYDVKM. CDR3 sequence: CASSFAGTGTYEQYF. CDR3 nucleotides: TGTGCCAGCAGTTTTGCGGGGACAGGGACCTACGAGCAGTACTTC.

The genes are TRBV5-1 and TRBJ1-4; 8 nucleotides line up with TRBD1. Germline V gives CDR1 SGHRS, CDR2 YFSETQ. This CDR3 comprises 14 residues. Trimming took 2 bases from V and 4 from J; bases not matched to a gene: 1. The chain's CDR3 is CASSFDRGNEKLFF. The CDR3 DNA reads as TGCGCCAGCAGCTTCGACAGGGGTAATGAAAAACTGTTTTTT. The full variable domain, its missing parts supplied by reference TRBV5-1 and TRBJ1-4, is KAGVTQTPRYLIKTRGQQVTLSCSPISGHRSVSWYQQTPGQGLQFLFEYFSETQRNKGNFPGRFSGRQFSNSRSEMNVSTLELGDSALYLCASSFDRGNEKLFFGSGTQLSVL.

This chain links TRBV7-2 with TRBJ1-5, with D maybe TRBD1 (5 bases). This CDR3 region has 16 residues. Trimming took 1 base from V and 2 from J, leaving 12 bases between them. CDR1 and CDR2 from the germline V gene are SGHTA and FQGNSA. The CDR3 reads CASSLVWGIGNQPQHF. The CDR3 bases are TGTGCCAGCAGCTTAGTCTGGGGCATCGGCAATCAGCCCCAGCATTTT.

This clone appeared a single time. The V call is TRBV5-8, the J call TRBJ2-7; 9 nucleotides align to TRBD2. The V and J ends lost 9 bases and 4 bases, in that order; junction bases with no gene match: 5. Germline V gene lookup returns CDR1 SGHTS and CDR2 YDEGEE. The CDR3 loop spans 12 amino acids. The CDR3: CATRGGAYEQYF. In nucleotides, the CDR3 is TGTGCCACCCGCGGGGGGGCATACGAGCAGTACTTC.

The V call is TRBV9, the J call TRBJ2-1, with TRBD2 matching 8 bases. This CDR3 spans 15 amino acids. With V trimmed by 0 bases and J by 4 bases, 3 bases remained unmatched. Germline assignment: CDR1 SGDLS and CDR2 YYNGEE. The CDR3, as DNA: TGTGCCAGCAGCGTAGAGGGACTAGATTACAATGAGCAGTTCTTC. Protein: CASSVEGLDYNEQFF.

This clone was picked up one time. The V call is TRBV5-6, the J call TRBJ1-5; D possibly corresponds to TRBD1 (6 bases). This CDR3 spans 14 amino acids. Germline V gives CDR1 SGHDT, CDR2 YYEEEE. V was trimmed by 1 base and J by 7 bases, leaving 12 bases between them. In nucleotides, the CDR3 is TGTGCCAGCAGCTTGAGGGAGGGGGACCAGCCCCAGCATTTT. The encoded protein is CASSLREGDQPQHF.

The chain employs TRBV9 and TRBJ2-5, with D possibly TRBD2 on 5 matching bases. The CDR3 loop spans 14 amino acids. Germline CDR1 SGDLS, CDR2 YYNGEE. V was shortened by 1 base and J by 0 bases, with 7 bases between the two germline ends. The DNA of the CDR3 is TGTGCCAGCAGCGTATTCGGGGACCAAGAGACCCAGTACTTC. Protein sequence: CASSVFGDQETQYF.

J is TRBJ1-3 and V is TRBV28, with 9 nucleotides matching TRBD1. V shed 5 bases, J shed 4 bases, and the junction held 9 bases outside the gene matches. CDR1 is MDHEN and CDR2 is SYDVKM in the germline V gene. The CDR3 loop spans 16 amino acids. The CDR3 loop is CASSPPGQGSGNTIYF. In DNA form, the CDR3 reads TGTGCCAGCAGTCCCCCGGGACAGGGCTCCGGAAACACCATATATTTT.

The table lists this clone with a few counts. Compared with germline, one end of the junction differs, possibly owing to a read error. The chain joins TRBV7-9 to TRBJ1-1; D unclear. Looked up from germline, CDR1 is SEHNR and CDR2 is FQNEAQ (reference sequence). The CDR3 is 15 residues long. In nucleotides, the CDR3 is TGTGCCAGCAGCCTAGCTCGTCCAGGGAACACTGAAGCTTTCTTT. As protein: CASSLARPGNTEAFF.

The chain is built from TRBV5-1 and TRBJ1-2; no definite D call. V lost 7 bases to trimming and J lost 3 bases, with 16 bases between them. This CDR3 region has 14 residues. From germline, CDR1 is SGHRS and CDR2 YFSETQ. The CDR3 nucleotides are TGCGCCAGCCGCTCGCCCACTTTGGACTATGGCTACACCTTC. Translation: CASRSPTLDYGYTF. The variable domain in full, with the rest retrieved from reference TRBV5-1 and TRBJ1-2, is KAGVTQTPRYLIKTRGQQVTLSCSPISGHRSVSWYQQTPGQGLQFLFEYFSETQRNKGNFPGRFSGRQFSNSRSEMNVSTLELGDSALYLCASRSPTLDYGYTFGSGTRLTVV.

This rearrangement joins TRBV5-4 to TRBJ2-7, with 8 bases lining up with TRBD1. Unmatched junction bases numbered 11, after V lost 4 bases and J lost 2 bases. Germline CDR1 is SGHNT and CDR2 is YYREEE (reference sequence). The CDR3 contains 16 residues. The CDR3 sequence is CASSPNAGTGAYEQYF. CDR3 sequence (DNA): TGTGCCAGCAGCCCGAACGCCGGGACAGGAGCCTACGAGCAGTACTTC.

This sequence joins TRBV29-1 and TRBJ1-1; D perhaps matches TRBD1 (6 bases). The CDR3 totals 14 residues. Trimming removed 1 base at V and 4 bases at J, with 13 bases between. The V gene's germline CDR1 is SQVTM and CDR2 ANQGSEA. The chain's CDR3 is CSVEVQTGLTEAFF. CDR3 bases: TGCAGCGTTGAAGTCCAGACAGGACTCACTGAAGCTTTCTTT. The entire variable domain, with the rest obtained from reference TRBV29-1 and TRBJ1-1, is as follows: SAVISQKPSRDICQRGTSLTIQCQVDSQVTMMFWYRQQPGQSLTLIATANQGSEATYESGFVIDKFPISRPNLTFSTLTVSNMSPEDSSIYLCSVEVQTGLTEAFFGQGTRLTVV.

The chain recombines TRBV7-9 with TRBJ2-2; the D is unclear. Per the germline V gene, CDR1 is SEHNR and CDR2 is FQNEAQ (reference sequence). This CDR3 comprises 14 residues. Trimming removed 5 bases at V and 4 bases at J, with 11 bases between. CDR3 loop: CASSPVVSTGELFF. In nucleotides, the CDR3 is TGTGCCAGCAGCCCCGTCGTGAGCACCGGGGAGCTGTTTTTT.